In its sample, the clone carrying this T cell receptor beta chain was seen once. The assay was immunoSEQ multiplex PCR, and TCRdb's table has in-frame clones only and misses some. This sample has approximately 240,000 clones, with about nine tenths found just once. The V gene end was trimmed by 2 bases and the J gene end by 6 bases; junction bases not matched to a gene: 3. Germline values: CDR1 SQVTM, CDR2 ANQGSEA. The CDR3 is made up of 14 amino acids. The data originate from a study of blood T cell repertoires in COVID-19. Whole-study context: Acute and convalescent COVID-19 samples came from the United States, Italy and Spain. T cells, B-cell-depleted T cells, or PBMCs provided the cDNA or gDNA that served as material.

Recruits, aged roughly 18 to 95 years, lived in 25 or so US areas. The source material was PBMCs or T cells enriched from blood (not recorded which). J is TRBJ2-7 and V is TRBV29-1, with 14 bases lining up with TRBD2. The sequence was collected from a woman in her twenties or thirties with acute COVID-19. CDR3 nucleotide sequence: TGCAGCGTTGAACCTGGGACTAGCGGGGGCGAGCAGTACTTC. Its protein is CSVEPGTSGGEQYF.